These 15 T cell receptor beta chains were sequenced from one sample in a study of chemoradiotherapy in HPV16-positive cancers. Assay used: immunoSEQ multiplex PCR; TCRdb lists only in-frame clones, some missing. The sample has 40,000 or so clones, 76% seen once. The source material was blood, sampled from a patient who underwent chemoradiotherapy. These receptors originate from a human donor with HPV-associated anogenital cancer.

Here the CDR3 DNA reads TGTGCCAGCTCTAAGGGTTCCCACTACTCTGGGGCCAACGTCCTGACTTTC. Its translation: CASSKGSHYSGANVLTF. This rearrangement joins TRBV18 to TRBJ2-6; D is uncertain. With 6 bases removed from V and 0 bases from J, the gap between germline ends came to 15 bases. CDR3 length equals 17 residues. Per the germline V gene, CDR1 is KGHSH and CDR2 is LQKENI.

DNA of the CDR3: TGTGCCAGCAGTTTACGAGGCCGGGACAGCCACGAGCAGTACTTC. The encoded protein is CASSLRGRDSHEQYF. The chain recombines TRBV27 with TRBJ2-7; 7 nucleotides agree with TRBD1. J lost 5 bases, V lost 2 bases, and 9 bases had no gene match. CDR3 length: 15 amino acids. Germline CDR1 is MNHEY and CDR2 is SMNVEV (reference sequence).

The gene calls are TRBV7-2 and TRBJ2-3, with 9 bases lining up with TRBD2. The germline CDR1 and CDR2 sequences are SGHTA and FQGNSA. CDR3 length equals 16 residues. V dropped 1 base and J dropped 4; count of bases not matched to a gene: 6. CDR3 amino acids: CASSLGVAGAADTQYF. CDR3 nucleotides: TGTGCCAGCAGCTTAGGGGTAGCGGGGGCGGCAGATACGCAGTATTTT.

This clone was observed a handful of times. V is TRBV5-1 and J is TRBJ2-2, with 10 bases identical to TRBD2. This CDR3 has 15 residues. The germline CDR1 and CDR2 sequences are SGHRS and YFSETQ. V was clipped by 2 bases and J by 5 bases; unmatched bases: 3. The CDR3 DNA follows: TGCGCCAGCAGCTTCGGGACTAGCGAAACCGGGGAGCTGTTTTTT. Protein sequence: CASSFGTSETGELFF.

V is TRBV7-6 and J is TRBJ2-5; TRBD2 matches at 7 bases. This CDR3 comprises 17 residues. V gave up 5 bases and J gave up 2 bases; unmatched junction bases: 14. The germline CDR1 and CDR2 sequences are SGHVS and FNYEAQ. The DNA of the CDR3 is TGTGCCAGCAGCCGGGGACTACATGTCTCGGGACAAGAGACCCAGTACTTC. Its translation is CASSRGLHVSGQETQYF.

This rearrangement joins TRBV11-2 to TRBJ1-3, with 7 bases lining up with TRBD1. The V segment lost 5 bases and the J segment 4 bases; nucleotides outside the gene matches: 8. The CDR3 contains 15 residues. Germline V gene data show CDR1 as SGHAT and CDR2 as FQNNGV. CDR3 sequence: CASSLGQASGNTIYF. Written as DNA, the CDR3 is TGTGCCAGCAGCCTCGGACAGGCCTCAGGAAACACCATATATTTT.

The J gene is TRBJ2-3, the V gene TRBV7-2, with no clear D. V dropped 0 bases and J dropped 5 bases, with 0 bases sitting between them. This CDR3 region has 11 residues. The germline V gene has CDR1 SGHTA and CDR2 FQGNSA. The CDR3 region has the DNA TGTGCCAGCAGCTTAGCAGATACGCAGTATTTT. This encodes CASSLADTQYF. The whole variable domain, filled in from reference TRBV7-2 and TRBJ2-3, reads GAGVSQSPSNKVTEKGKDVELRCDPISGHTALYWYRQSLGQGLEFLIYFQGNSAPDKSGLPSDRFSAERTGGSVSTLTIQRTQQEDSAVYLCASSLADTQYFGPGTRLTVL.

The chain employs TRBV15 and TRBJ1-1, with unresolved D. Trimming left V 1 base short and J 0 bases short, with 9 bases between. Germline loops: CDR1 LNHNV, CDR2 YYDKDF (reference sequence). This CDR3 has 15 residues. The CDR3: CATSRVQVLNTEAFF. In DNA, the CDR3 is TGTGCCACCAGCAGAGTCCAGGTCCTGAACACTGAAGCTTTCTTT.

The rearrangement uses TRBV14 and TRBJ1-6; no clear D. Per the germline V gene, CDR1 is SGHDN and CDR2 is FVKESK. Deletions cut 4 bases from V and 3 bases from J, with 4 bases between. The CDR3 is 13 amino acids. The CDR3 loop is CASSPNYNSPLHF. In nucleotides, the CDR3 is TGTGCCAGCAGCCCGAACTATAATTCACCCCTCCACTTT.

The V and J genes are TRBV11-1 and TRBJ2-4; no definite D call. CDR3 size: 13 residues. Germline CDR1 reads SGHAT; CDR2 reads FQDESV (reference sequence). V was cut by 5 bases and J by 5 bases, with 10 bases left in between. CDR3 in amino acids: CASSLSGENIQYF. The CDR3 bases are TGTGCCAGCAGCCTCAGTGGGGAAAACATTCAGTACTTC.

This clone turned up a few times. CDR3: CASRFRLNTGELFF. As DNA, the CDR3 is TGTGCCAGCAGGTTCAGGCTAAACACCGGGGAGCTGTTTTTT. The chain is built from TRBV27 and TRBJ2-2; D gene uncertain. The CDR3 has 14 residues. Trimming pared 6 bases from V and 2 bases from J, leaving 10 bases between. Germline CDR1 MNHEY, CDR2 SMNVEV (reference sequence).

V gene TRBV5-4 combines with J gene TRBJ1-6; the match to TRBD1 covers 9 bases. The V and J ends lost 0 bases and 11 bases, in that order; junction bases with no gene match: 9. The germline CDR1 and CDR2 sequences are SGHNT and YYREEE (reference sequence). CDR3 length: 16 amino acids. The CDR3 coding sequence is TGTGCCAGCAGCTTGGGACAGGGGGAGGTTTTGACACCCCTCCACTTT. Translating it yields CASSLGQGEVLTPLHF.

The rearrangement links TRBV6-5 to TRBJ2-7, with D possibly matching TRBD1 (5 bases). Trimming left V 0 bases short and J 1 base short, with 10 bases between. CDR1 is MNHEY, CDR2 SVGAGI, per germline. The CDR3 is 15 amino acids. CDR3 sequence (DNA): TGTGCCAGCAGTTACTCAAGAGCAGGGTCCTACGAGCAGTACTTC. This encodes CASSYSRAGSYEQYF.

The chain is built from TRBV11-2 and TRBJ1-1; TRBD1 might be the D (6 bases). Trimming took 3 bases from V and 2 from J, leaving 19 bases between them. Germline V gene lookup returns CDR1 SGHAT and CDR2 FQNNGV. CDR3 length: 17 amino acids. The CDR3 region is CASSLSGQARENTEAFF. For the CDR3, the DNA is TGTGCCAGCAGCTTGTCGGGACAAGCGAGGGAAAACACTGAAGCTTTCTTT.

Concerning this clone itself: A read error may account for a junction end that differs from germline. The chain combines TRBV6-5 with TRBJ2-7; 9 nucleotides match TRBD1. The V gene's germline CDR1 is MNHEY and CDR2 SVGAGI. The CDR3 length is 14 residues. The CDR3: CAGSGGTGIYEQYF. In DNA form, the CDR3 reads TGTGCCGGCAGTGGAGGGACAGGGATATACGAGCAGTACTTC.